This T cell receptor (beta chain) was identified in a study of cytomegalovirus exposure and HLA in healthy donors. About this clone itself: Antigen unknown.

The PCR employed 60 Vbeta primers together with 13 Jbeta primers. The data were produced by immunoSEQ multiplex PCR, yet TCRdb's version contains in-frame clones alone and is incomplete. The specimen's table records 90,000 to 100,000 clones. V was clipped by 5 bases and J by 0 bases, with 11 bases between them. The length of the CDR3 is 15 residues. Germline V gene sequence: CDR1 LNHDA, CDR2 SQIVND (reference sequence). Points from the study as a whole: Evidence from a later analysis indicated that most CMV-associated TCR beta chains looked HLA-restricted. Among TCR beta chains of equal frequency, HLA-associated ones were more clonally expanded in a later analysis. About 87% or about 30% of the time was how often most TCR beta V segments were productive, according to an earlier analysis. The authors enumerated 150 to 200 TCR beta chains as linked to cytomegalovirus.

Sequencing was performed on PBMCs. The sequence was obtained from a woman aged 25 to 39 in good health and CMV-seronegative. The V call is TRBV19, the J call TRBJ1-3; no definite D call. DNA of the CDR3: TGTGCCAGTAGTTTCGGCGGGAACTCTGGAAACACCATATATTTT. Translating gives CASSFGGNSGNTIYF.